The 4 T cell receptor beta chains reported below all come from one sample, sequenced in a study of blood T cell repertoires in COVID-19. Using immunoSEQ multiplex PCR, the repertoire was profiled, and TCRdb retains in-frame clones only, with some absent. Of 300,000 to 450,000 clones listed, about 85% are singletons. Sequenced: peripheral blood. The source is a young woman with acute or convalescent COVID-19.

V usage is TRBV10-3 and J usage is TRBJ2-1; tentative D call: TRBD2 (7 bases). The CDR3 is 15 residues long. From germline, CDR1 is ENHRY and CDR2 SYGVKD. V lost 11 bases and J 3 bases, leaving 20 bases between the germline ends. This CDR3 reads CASGEGNGIYNEQFF. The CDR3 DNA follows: TGTGCCTCAGGGGAGGGGAACGGTATCTACAATGAGCAGTTCTTC.

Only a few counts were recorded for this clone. Here the CDR3 reads CASSVESGAGNTIYF. CDR3 in DNA: TGTGCCAGCAGCGTAGAATCGGGAGCTGGAAACACCATATATTTT. The V call is TRBV9, the J call TRBJ1-3; no reliable D call. The CDR3 length is 15 residues. Germline V gene data show CDR1 as SGDLS and CDR2 as YYNGEE. Trimming took off 0 bases at V and 2 bases at J, with 9 bases between the two ends.

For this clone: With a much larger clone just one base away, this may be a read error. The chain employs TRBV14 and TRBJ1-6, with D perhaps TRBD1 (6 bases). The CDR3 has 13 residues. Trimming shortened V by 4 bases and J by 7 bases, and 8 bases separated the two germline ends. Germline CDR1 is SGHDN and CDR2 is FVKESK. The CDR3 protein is CASSLQGNSPLHF. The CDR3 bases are TGTGCCAGCAGCCTCCAGGGGAATTCACCCCTCCACTTT.

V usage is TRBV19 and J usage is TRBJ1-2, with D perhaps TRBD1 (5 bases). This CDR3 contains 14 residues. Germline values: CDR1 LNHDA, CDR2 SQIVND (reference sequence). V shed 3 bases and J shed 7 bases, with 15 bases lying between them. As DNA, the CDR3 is TGTGCCAGTAGTATGATAGGGGTGGGCGGTGGCTACACCTTC. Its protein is CASSMIGVGGGYTF.